The 7 T cell receptor beta chains presented below share a single source sample, sequenced in a study of T cell responses to AZD1222 COVID-19 vaccine. Assay used: immunoSEQ multiplex PCR; TCRdb lists only in-frame clones, some missing. The sample lists around 130,000 clones; about 88% were seen once. Here the sequenced sample was peripheral blood, taken on day 0 of AZD1222 vaccination. These receptors all stem from an adult in good health.

The chain links TRBV7-2 to TRBJ1-1, with 7 bases that match TRBD1. V lost 5 bases and J lost 2; bases outside the gene matches: 2. Germline V gene sequence: CDR1 SGHTA, CDR2 FQGNSA. This CDR3 is built from 13 residues. The CDR3 DNA follows: TGTGCCAGCAGCCGACAGGGCAACACTGAAGCTTTCTTT. Its translation is CASSRQGNTEAFF. The full variable domain, its missing parts supplied by reference TRBV7-2 and TRBJ1-1, is GAGVSQSPSNKVTEKGKDVELRCDPISGHTALYWYRQSLGQGLEFLIYFQGNSAPDKSGLPSDRFSAERTGGSVSTLTIQRTQQEDSAVYLCASSRQGNTEAFFGQGTRLTVV.

The CDR3 sequence is CASSRQGAIADTQYF. CDR3 coding DNA: TGTGCCAGCAGCCGACAGGGGGCAATCGCGGATACGCAGTATTTT. The chain has TRBV5-8 and TRBJ2-3; TRBD1 matches 10 bases. J lost 6 bases, V lost 4 bases, and 8 bases had no gene match. The CDR3 contains 15 residues. Germline V lookup: CDR1 SGHTS, CDR2 YDEGEE.

This clone was counted a single time. This rearrangement joins TRBV5-6 to TRBJ2-1; D possibly corresponds to TRBD2 (5 bases). V dropped 0 bases and J dropped 12 bases, with 13 bases sitting between them. There are 13 residues in the CDR3. Germline values: CDR1 SGHDT, CDR2 YYEEEE. CDR3 sequence: CASSLAHSRGQFF. CDR3 coding DNA: TGTGCCAGCAGCTTGGCCCACAGTCGGGGGCAGTTCTTC. The variable domain in full, with the rest retrieved from reference TRBV5-6 and TRBJ2-1, is DAGVTQSPTHLIKTRGQQVTLRCSPKSGHDTVSWYQQALGQGPQFIFQYYEEEERQRGNFPDRFSGHQFPNYSSELNVNALLLGDSALYLCASSLAHSRGQFFGPGTRLTVL.

This rearrangement joins TRBV9 to TRBJ2-2, with 14 bases matching TRBD2. The CDR3 is 18 amino acids. The germline CDR1 and CDR2 sequences are SGDLS and YYNGEE. Unmatched junction bases numbered 4, after V lost 0 bases and J lost 3 bases. The CDR3 spells CASSVGLAGGRDTGELFF. The CDR3 nucleotides read TGTGCCAGCAGCGTAGGACTAGCGGGAGGGCGTGACACCGGGGAGCTGTTTTTT.

V and J are TRBV5-1 and TRBJ2-5, with 8 nucleotides matching TRBD2. Germline-derived CDR1 and CDR2 are SGHRS and YFSETQ. The CDR3 consists of 16 residues. V gave up 0 bases and J gave up 7 bases; unmatched junction bases: 11. The CDR3 nucleotides are TGCGCCAGCAGCTTGGAGGCAGCGGGGGAACTGTCGACCCAGTACTTC. Encoded protein: CASSLEAAGELSTQYF. Drawing the rest from reference TRBV5-1 and TRBJ2-5, the complete variable domain is KAGVTQTPRYLIKTRGQQVTLSCSPISGHRSVSWYQQTPGQGLQFLFEYFSETQRNKGNFPGRFSGRQFSNSRSEMNVSTLELGDSALYLCASSLEAAGELSTQYFGPGTRLLVL.

The rearrangement joins TRBV6-5 to TRBJ1-1; D is possibly TRBD1 (6 bases). The CDR3 consists of 13 residues. Germline CDR1 and CDR2: MNHEY and SVGAGI. Trimming shortened V by 5 bases and J by 8 bases, and 15 bases separated the two germline ends. CDR3 DNA: TGTGCCAGCAGTACACTACAGGGTAGGGAAGCTTTCTTT. Translated, it gives CASSTLQGREAFF.

The chain combines TRBV29-1 with TRBJ2-1; D may match TRBD1 or TRBD2 (5 bases each). Germline loops: CDR1 SQVTM, CDR2 ANQGSEA. V was pared by 3 bases and J by 8 bases, with 11 bases between. There are 12 residues in the CDR3. For the CDR3, the DNA is TGCAGCGTTGATAAGGGGAGCGATGAGCAGTTCTTC. It is translated as CSVDKGSDEQFF.